A single sample gave rise to the 9 T cell receptor beta chains below, sequenced in a study of T cells after yellow fever vaccination. TCRdb reprocessed the 5' RACE reads with MiXCR, giving one entry per CDR3 protein. The sample shows 120,000 or so distinct CDR3 sequences, around 7.2% of them seen only once. The input for sequencing was CD4+ T cells sorted from PBMCs, taken approximately 40 days after the first yellow fever vaccination. Receptors originate from a man younger than 35 who received the YFV17D yellow fever vaccine.

CDR3 protein: CASSLELADGQFF. In nucleotides, the CDR3 is TGTGCCAGCAGCTTAGAACTAGCTGATGGGCAGTTCTTC. This chain connects TRBV7-2 to TRBJ2-1; D is possibly TRBD2 (6 bases). Trimming took 1 base from V and 12 from J, leaving 13 bases between them. CDR1 is SGHTA, CDR2 FQGNSA, per germline. The CDR3 is 13 residues long.

This rearrangement joins TRBV12-3 or TRBV12-4 to TRBJ1-6, with TRBD1 as a possible D gene (6 bases). The germline V and J ends were trimmed by 5 bases and 7 bases, with 15 bases remaining between them. The CDR3 extends over 15 amino acids. The CDR3 DNA reads TGTGCCAGCAGTCTCGGGGGCGCGGCGAATTCACCCCTCCACTTT. It specifies CASSLGGAANSPLHF.

The gene calls are TRBV10-2 and TRBJ1-2; 7 positions agree with TRBD1. The CDR3 runs 15 residues. The V gene's germline CDR1 is WSHSY and CDR2 SAAADI. The junction had 12 bases not matched to a gene; V was cut back by 3 bases and J by 8 bases. In nucleotides, the CDR3 is TGCGCCAGCAGTGACAGGACAGGAACCGACCGGGGCTACACCTTC. It codes for CASSDRTGTDRGYTF.

This clonotype occurred many times. CDR3 sequence (DNA): TGTGCCAGCAGCGGCCCTCAGGGGCGGGAGACCCAGTACTTC. Its translation: CASSGPQGRETQYF. This chain joins TRBV7-2 and TRBJ2-5, with D perhaps matching TRBD1 (6 bases). The germline V gene has CDR1 SGHTA and CDR2 FQGNSA. V lost 5 bases, J lost 5 bases, and 15 bases lay in between. There are 14 residues in the CDR3.

This clonotype was found many times. The chain couples TRBV23-1 to TRBJ1-3, with D unresolved. TRBV23-1 is reported as an ORF; its role is uncertain. There are 15 residues in the CDR3. Trimming removed 7 bases from V and 0 bases from J, with 13 bases in between. CDR3 sequence reads: CASIRPTPSGNTIYF. DNA for the CDR3: TGCGCCAGCATCCGACCCACACCCTCTGGAAACACCATATATTTT.

This clonotype has ten or more counts. This chain uses TRBV10-3 with TRBJ2-4; D possibly uses TRBD1 or TRBD2 (5 bases each). Germline CDR1 is ENHRY and CDR2 is SYGVKD. The CDR3 runs to 20 residues. Trimming pared 5 bases from V and 1 base from J, leaving 27 bases between. The CDR3 spells CAISTSLGRGTSSAKNIQYF. The CDR3 region has the DNA TGTGCCATCAGTACGAGTTTGGGACGGGGAACTTCCTCTGCCAAAAACATTCAGTACTTC.

This clonotype is medium-sized in the sample. The chain has TRBV5-4 and TRBJ2-1; D unresolved. The germline CDR1 and CDR2 sequences are SGHNT and YYREEE (reference sequence). V dropped 0 bases and J dropped 5 bases, with 12 bases sitting between them. The CDR3 is 15 residues long. In DNA form, the CDR3 reads TGTGCCAGCAGCTTGGTGGGCCACGTTAACAATGAGCAGTTCTTC. Translation: CASSLVGHVNNEQFF.

This clonotype was counted ten times or more. The CDR3 DNA reads as TGCGCCAGCAGCTTGGGCACCCGTTTGGACGAGCAGTACTTC. It translates to CASSLGTRLDEQYF. J is TRBJ2-7 and V is TRBV5-1; no reliable D call. The CDR3 sequence is 14 residues long. The V end was cut by 0 bases, the J end by 5 bases, with 12 bases between. The germline CDR1 and CDR2 sequences are SGHRS and YFSETQ.

This clonotype was seen a handful of times. The chain employs TRBV6-1 and TRBJ1-6, with D uncertain. Between the trimmed V and J ends, which lost 10 bases and 7 bases, there was a span of 14 bases. CDR3 length: 13 amino acids. CDR1 and CDR2 (germline): MNHNS, SASEGT. The CDR3 bases are TGTGCCACCAACCCACAGAACAATTCACCCCTCCACTTT. This encodes CATNPQNNSPLHF.